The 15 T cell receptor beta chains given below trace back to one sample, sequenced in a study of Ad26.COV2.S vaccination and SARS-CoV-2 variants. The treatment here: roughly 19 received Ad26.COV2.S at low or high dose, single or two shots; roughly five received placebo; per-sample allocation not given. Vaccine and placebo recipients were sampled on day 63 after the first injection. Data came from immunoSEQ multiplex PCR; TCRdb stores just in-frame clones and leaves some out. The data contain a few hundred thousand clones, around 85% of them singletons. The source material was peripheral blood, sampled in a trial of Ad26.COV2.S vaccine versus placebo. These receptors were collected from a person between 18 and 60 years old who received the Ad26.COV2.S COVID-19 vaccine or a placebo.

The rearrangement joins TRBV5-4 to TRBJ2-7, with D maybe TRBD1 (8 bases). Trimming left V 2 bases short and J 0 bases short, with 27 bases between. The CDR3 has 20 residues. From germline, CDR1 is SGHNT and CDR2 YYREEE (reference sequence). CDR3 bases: TGTGCCAGCAGCTTAAGATCCGGGGGGAACAGGGGGTCAAGCTCCTACGAGCAGTACTTC. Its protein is CASSLRSGGNRGSSSYEQYF.

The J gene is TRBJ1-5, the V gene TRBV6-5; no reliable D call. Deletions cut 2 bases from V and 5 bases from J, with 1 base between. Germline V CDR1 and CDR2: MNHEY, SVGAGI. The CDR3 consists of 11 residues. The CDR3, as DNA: TGTGCCAGCAGTTACGATCAGCCCCAGCATTTT. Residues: CASSYDQPQHF.

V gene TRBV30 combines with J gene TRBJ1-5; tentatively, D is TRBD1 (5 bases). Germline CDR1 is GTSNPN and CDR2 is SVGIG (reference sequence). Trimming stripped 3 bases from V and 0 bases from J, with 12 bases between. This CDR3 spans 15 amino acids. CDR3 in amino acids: CAWSRGLNSNQPQHF. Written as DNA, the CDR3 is TGTGCCTGGAGCCGGGGACTTAATAGCAATCAGCCCCAGCATTTT.

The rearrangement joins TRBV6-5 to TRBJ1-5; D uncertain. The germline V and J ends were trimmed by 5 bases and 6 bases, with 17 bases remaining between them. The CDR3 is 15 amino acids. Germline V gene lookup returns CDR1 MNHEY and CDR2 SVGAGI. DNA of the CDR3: TGTGCCAGCAGTCCCTCAGGAACGGTTTTTCAGCCCCAGCATTTT. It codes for CASSPSGTVFQPQHF.

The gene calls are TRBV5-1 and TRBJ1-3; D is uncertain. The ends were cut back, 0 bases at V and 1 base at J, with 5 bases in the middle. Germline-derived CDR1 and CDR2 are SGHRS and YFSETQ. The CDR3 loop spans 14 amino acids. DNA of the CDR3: TGCGCCAGCAGCTTGGGCATGTCTGGAAACACCATATATTTT. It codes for CASSLGMSGNTIYF.

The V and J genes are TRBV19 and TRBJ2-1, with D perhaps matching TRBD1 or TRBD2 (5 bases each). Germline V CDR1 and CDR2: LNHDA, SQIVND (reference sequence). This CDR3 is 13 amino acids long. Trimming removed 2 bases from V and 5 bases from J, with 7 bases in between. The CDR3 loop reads CASSIRGDNEQFF. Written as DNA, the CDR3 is TGTGCCAGTAGTATAAGGGGAGACAATGAGCAGTTCTTC.

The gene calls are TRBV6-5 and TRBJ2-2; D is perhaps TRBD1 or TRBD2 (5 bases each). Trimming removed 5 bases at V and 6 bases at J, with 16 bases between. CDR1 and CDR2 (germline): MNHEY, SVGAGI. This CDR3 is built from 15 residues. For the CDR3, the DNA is TGTGCCAGCAGTCCTCACGGGGCTGGCTCCGGGGAGCTGTTTTTT. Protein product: CASSPHGAGSGELFF.

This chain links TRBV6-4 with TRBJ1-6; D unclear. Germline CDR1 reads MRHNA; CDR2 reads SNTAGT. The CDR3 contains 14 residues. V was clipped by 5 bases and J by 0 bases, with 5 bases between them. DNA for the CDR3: TGTGCCAGCAGTCAAAGCTCCTATAATTCACCCCTCCACTTT. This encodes CASSQSSYNSPLHF.

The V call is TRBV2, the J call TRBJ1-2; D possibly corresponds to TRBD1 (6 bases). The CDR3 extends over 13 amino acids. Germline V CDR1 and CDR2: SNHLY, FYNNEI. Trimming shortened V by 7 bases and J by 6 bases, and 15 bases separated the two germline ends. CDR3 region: CASITGQANGYTF. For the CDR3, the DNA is TGTGCCAGCATCACAGGGCAAGCCAATGGCTACACCTTC.

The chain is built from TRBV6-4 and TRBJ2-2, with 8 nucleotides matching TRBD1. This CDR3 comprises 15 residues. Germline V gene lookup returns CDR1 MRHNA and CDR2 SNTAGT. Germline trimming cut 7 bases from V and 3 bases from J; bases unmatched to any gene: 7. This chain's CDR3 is CASTETGADTGELFF. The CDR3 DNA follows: TGTGCCAGCACTGAGACAGGGGCGGACACCGGGGAGCTGTTTTTT.

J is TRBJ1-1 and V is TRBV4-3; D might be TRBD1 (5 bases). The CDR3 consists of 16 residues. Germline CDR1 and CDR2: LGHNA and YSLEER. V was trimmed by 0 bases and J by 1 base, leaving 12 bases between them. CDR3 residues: CASSQEAGTGNTEAFF. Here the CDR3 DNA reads TGCGCCAGCAGCCAAGAGGCAGGGACGGGGAACACTGAAGCTTTCTTT.

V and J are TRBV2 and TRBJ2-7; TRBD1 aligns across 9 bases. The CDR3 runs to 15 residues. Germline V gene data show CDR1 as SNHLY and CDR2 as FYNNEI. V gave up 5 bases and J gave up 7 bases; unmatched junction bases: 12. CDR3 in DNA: TGTGCCAGCAGTCTTGGACAGGGGTTTTATAATGAGCAGTACTTC. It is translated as CASSLGQGFYNEQYF.

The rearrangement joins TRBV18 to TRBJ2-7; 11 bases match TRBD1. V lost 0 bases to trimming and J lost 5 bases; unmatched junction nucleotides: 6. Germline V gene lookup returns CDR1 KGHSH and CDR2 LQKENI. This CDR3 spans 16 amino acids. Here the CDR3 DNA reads TGTGCCAGCTCACCACCAGGACAGGGGGCCAGTCACGAGCAGTACTTC. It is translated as CASSPPGQGASHEQYF.

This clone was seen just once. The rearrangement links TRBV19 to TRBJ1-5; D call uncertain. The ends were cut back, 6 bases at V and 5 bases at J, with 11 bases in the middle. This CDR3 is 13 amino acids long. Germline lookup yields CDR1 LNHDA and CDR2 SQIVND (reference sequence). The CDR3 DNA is TGTGCCAGTAGGCGGCAGACTTATCAGCCCCAGCATTTT. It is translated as CASRRQTYQPQHF.

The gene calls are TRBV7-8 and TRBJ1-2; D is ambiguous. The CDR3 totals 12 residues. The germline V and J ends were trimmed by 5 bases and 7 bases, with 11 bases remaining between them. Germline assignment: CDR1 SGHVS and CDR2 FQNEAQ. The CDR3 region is CASSPVGGGYTF. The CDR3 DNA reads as TGTGCCAGCAGCCCGGTCGGAGGTGGCTACACCTTC. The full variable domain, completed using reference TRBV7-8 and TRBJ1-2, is GAGVSQSPRYKVAKRGQDVALRCDPISGHVSLFWYQQALGQGPEFLTYFQNEAQLDKSGLPSDRFFAERPEGSVSTLKIQRTQQEDSAVYLCASSPVGGGYTFGSGTRLTVV.